This TCR beta chain was recorded in a study of T-cell reconstitution after alpha-beta-depleted transplantation in children. General study findings and limits: The study traced high day-60 TCRbeta diversity in some patients to surviving recipient T cells and thymic progenitors. Several hundred expanded graft clones reportedly gave rise to the alpha-beta T cells present about two months after transplant.

This sample's TCRbeta library carried unique molecular identifier barcodes. TCRdb itself ran the PCR reads through MiXCR, one entry per CDR3 protein. The data hold 600,000 to 700,000 distinct CDR3 sequences, with around 12% observed a single time. Comment on this clonotype: Its specificity is unknown.

The CDR3 runs 18 residues. Trimming removed 4 bases from V and 0 bases from J; junction bases left unmatched: 12. Germline values: CDR1 SQVTM, CDR2 ANQGSEA. This receptor was identified in a girl aged 2 to 9 with congenital amegakaryocytic thrombocytopenia, due to receive a stem cell transplant. Sample: PBMCs, taken before TCRalphabeta/CD19-depleted stem cell transplant. The J gene is TRBJ2-7, the V gene TRBV29-1; 13 positions agree with TRBD2. The CDR3 sequence: CSVVTGLAGLQSSYEQYF. In nucleotides, the CDR3 is TGCAGCGTTGTGACGGGACTAGCGGGACTCCAAAGCTCCTACGAGCAGTACTTC.